This T cell receptor beta chain was recovered during a study of cytomegalovirus exposure and HLA in healthy donors. Study-level results: Earlier results showed most TCR beta V segments being productive about 87% or about 30% of the time.

The CDR3 loop spans 14 amino acids. V was shortened by 0 bases and J by 8 bases, with 13 bases between the two germline ends. Germline V gene sequence: CDR1 LGHNA, CDR2 YNFKEQ. Vbeta (60) and Jbeta (13) primers were used in the PCR. Assay: immunoSEQ multiplex PCR; the TCRdb copy retains only in-frame clones and omits some. The sample lists fewer than 120,000 clones, 70% to 85% occurring once. About this clone: No antigen is known for it.

This sequence joins TRBV4-2 and TRBJ1-2; possible D gene TRBD1, 5 bases. What was sequenced was PBMCs. This TCR came from a man aged 30-40 years in good health and CMV-seropositive. Written as DNA, the CDR3 is TGTGCCAGCAGCCAAGAGGGGACGGGGAGGGGCTACACCTTC. Its translation is CASSQEGTGRGYTF.